The rows below give T cell receptor beta chains drawn from one sample of a study of cytomegalovirus exposure and HLA in healthy donors. Data came from immunoSEQ multiplex PCR; TCRdb stores just in-frame clones and leaves some out. Altogether approximately 120,000 clones are present, 75% to 85% being singletons, with the ten largest covering 7.5% to 9.5%. Sequencing was done on a sample of PBMCs. The source is a woman between 50 and 59 years old in good health and CMV-seropositive. CDR3s leave out the opening cysteine and the closing phenylalanine or tryptophan. Each record gives: clone size, V gene, J gene, CDR3 protein. Clone size is stated in some rows and not others, as once, few, many or a class when expanded.

.	TRBV13	TRBJ2-7	ASSPRSSSYEQY
once	TRBV18	TRBJ2-1	ASSPSLAGQGAVSSYNEQF
.	TRBV27	TRBJ2-3	ASSPWDRVTDTQY
once	TRBV7-2	TRBJ2-2	ASSIIAGVGELF
few	TRBV2	TRBJ2-2	ASSRETPGGRPGELF
once	TRBV19	TRBJ2-1	ASSILTESNEQF
.	TRBV18	TRBJ2-2	ASSPWGLAETGELF
.	TRBV5-1	TRBJ2-3	ASSFSAGLPTDTQY
.	TRBV2	TRBJ1-2	ASSGQENYGYT
.	TRBV7-9	TRBJ1-2	ASSPQAGSYGYT
.	TRBV4-3	TRBJ2-1	ASSDSDLYNEQF
.	TRBV19	TRBJ2-7	ASSAGAPYEQY
.	TRBV18	TRBJ2-7	ASSPGTGSYEQY
.	TRBV2	TRBJ2-3	ASMGRGETDTQY
.	TRBV11-3	TRBJ2-5	ASSLGQGVAETQY
.	TRBV4-1	TRBJ1-1	ASSQGAAMNTEAF
.	TRBV5-8	TRBJ2-3	ASSQTSGSHTDTQY
.	TRBV15	TRBJ2-5	ATSSNTGRGTQY
.	TRBV29-1	.	SVEDRDRSSYEQY
.	TRBV7-2	TRBJ2-1	ASSPSGTSEYNEQF
few	TRBV5-6	TRBJ2-7	ASSRRGSYEQY
.	TRBV30	TRBJ2-2	AWSRLAGGTGELF